A single sample gave rise to the 7 T cell receptor beta chains below, sequenced in a study of yellow fever vaccine responses in identical twins. Each CDR3 protein is one row after TCRdb ran MiXCR on the RT-PCR reads. Counted here are approximately 11,000 distinct CDR3 sequences, around 77% occurring once; the ten biggest clones make up roughly 7%. The source material was T cells from blood (PBMCs), unsorted or a sorted subset (not recorded which), sampled before or after yellow fever vaccination (not recorded which). These receptors were taken from a woman between 18 and 29 years old who received the yellow fever vaccine.

Here the CDR3 DNA reads TGCAGTGCTGTTGGGGGTAGCACAGATACGCAGTATTTT. As protein: CSAVGGSTDTQYF. This chain links TRBV20-1 with TRBJ2-3; D assignment may be TRBD1 or TRBD2 (5 bases each). This CDR3 contains 13 residues. Per the germline V gene, CDR1 is DFQATT and CDR2 is SNEGSKA (reference sequence). V was clipped by 5 bases and J by 0 bases, with 9 bases between them.

V usage is TRBV7-3 and J usage is TRBJ2-7; D perhaps matches TRBD1 (6 bases). Per germline, CDR1 SGHTA and CDR2 FQGTGA. The length of the CDR3 is 14 residues. The CDR3, as DNA: TGTGCCAGCAGCATAACCGACAGGACCTACGAGCAGTACGTC. Its translation: CASSITDRTYEQYV.

V is TRBV12-3 or TRBV12-4 and J is TRBJ2-6, with D uncertain. The V and J ends lost 8 bases and 4 bases respectively, with 9 bases between them. This CDR3 spans 13 amino acids. The CDR3 loop reads CASSIGGANVLTF. CDR3 nucleotide sequence: TGTGCCAGCTCAATCGGGGGGGCCAACGTCCTGACTTTC.

The V and J genes are TRBV29-1 and TRBJ1-1; D may be TRBD1 (6 bases). The V gene lost 7 bases and the J gene lost 6 bases, with 9 bases spanning the gap. CDR1 and CDR2 from the germline V gene are SQVTM and ANQGSEA. CDR3 size: 10 residues. CDR3: CSAHRAEAFF. In nucleotides, the CDR3 is TGCAGCGCCCACAGGGCTGAAGCTTTCTTT.

This chain joins TRBV29-1 and TRBJ2-1; 7 bases map to TRBD1. From germline, CDR1 is SQVTM and CDR2 ANQGSEA. V was clipped by 6 bases and J by 4 bases; unmatched bases: 9. The CDR3 is 14 residues long. The CDR3 protein is CSVSTGTGYNEQFF. Here the CDR3 DNA reads TGCAGCGTCTCGACAGGGACCGGTTACAATGAGCAGTTCTTC.

This chain links TRBV11-1 with TRBJ2-1, with TRBD2 matching 7 bases. CDR1 is SGHAT, CDR2 FQDESV, per germline (reference sequence). The CDR3 is 16 amino acids. V lost 5 bases, J lost 4 bases, and 11 bases stayed unmatched. CDR3 nucleotide sequence: TGTGCCAGCAGCCCGGTATGGGGGGAGGGGTACAATGAGCAGTTCTTC. As protein: CASSPVWGEGYNEQFF.

The chain employs TRBV11-1 and TRBJ2-1; D is perhaps TRBD1 (6 bases). V lost 5 bases and J 0 bases, leaving 8 bases between the germline ends. This CDR3 contains 14 residues. CDR1 and CDR2 from the germline V gene are SGHAT and FQDESV (reference sequence). The CDR3 nucleotides are TGTGCCAGCAGCAAGGGGGACTCCTACAATGAGCAGTTCTTC. Translated: CASSKGDSYNEQFF. Looking up the rest from reference TRBV11-1 and TRBJ2-1 gives the full variable domain: EAEVAQSPRYKITEKSQAVAFWCDPISGHATLYWYRQILGQGPELLVQFQDESVVDDSQLPKDRFSAERLKGVDSTLKIQPAELGDSAMYLCASSKGDSYNEQFFGPGTRLTVL.